The entry below gives a single TCR beta chain sequence along with its context. Its antigen remains unidentified. The V gene lost 6 bases and the J gene lost 4 bases, with 10 bases spanning the gap. Germline V gives CDR1 MNHNS, CDR2 SASEGT. The CDR3 is 13 amino acids. The data originate from a study of cytomegalovirus exposure and HLA in healthy donors. Study context: An earlier analysis found fewer than 140 million unique TCR beta sequences from approximately 200 million T cells.

PCR involved 60 Vbeta and 13 Jbeta primers. The protocol was immunoSEQ multiplex PCR, while the TCRdb copy is restricted to in-frame clones and leaves out a portion. This table lists more than 140,000 clones. General study points: A list of approximately 160 TCR beta chains associated with cytomegalovirus was given.

The receptor comes from a woman under 30 in good health and CMV-seronegative. Material: PBMCs. The chain carries TRBV6-1 and TRBJ1-5; possibly TRBD1 for D (5 bases). The CDR3 nucleotides read TGTGCCAGCAGCCGACAGATGAATCAGCCCCAGCATTTT. This codes for CASSRQMNQPQHF.